The 26 T cell receptor beta chains reported below all come from one sample, sequenced in a study of T cells in Graves' hyperthyroidism and ophthalmopathy. The TCR beta CDR3 regions underwent amplification using RNA transcripts as the source. When the TCR CDR3 underwent first-round RT-PCR, the HTBI primer set was used. Via MiXCR, TCRdb re-called the multiplex PCR reads, giving one row per CDR3 protein. Of around 490,000 distinct CDR3 sequences listed, just under 20% were seen once; the top ten hold approximately 50%. Sequencing was done on a sample of blood. These receptors were collected from a man in his forties or fifties with Graves' ophthalmopathy.

The chain links TRBV7-2 to TRBJ2-7; D is ambiguous. CDR1 and CDR2 (germline): SGHTA, FQGNSA. CDR3 length: 13 residues. V lost 1 base to trimming and J lost 3 bases, with 7 bases between them. The CDR3 sequence is CASSLVDGYEQYF. Here the CDR3 DNA reads TGTGCCAGCAGCTTAGTCGACGGCTACGAGCAGTACTTC.

This clonotype turned up a few times. The chain recombines TRBV30 with TRBJ2-7; 7 nucleotides line up with TRBD1. V lost 8 bases and J lost 3; bases outside the gene matches: 10. CDR1 is GTSNPN and CDR2 is SVGIG in the germline V gene (reference sequence). This CDR3 region has 13 residues. DNA for the CDR3: TGTGCCCTCTCCCGAACAGGGGTCTACGAGCAGTACTTC. Its translation is CALSRTGVYEQYF.

The table lists this clonotype with many counts. This chain links TRBV12-3 or TRBV12-4 with TRBJ1-2, with D possibly being TRBD1 (5 bases). The CDR3 totals 15 residues. Trimming took off 5 bases at V and 4 bases at J, with 17 bases between the two ends. As DNA, the CDR3 is TGTGCCAGCAGTCTAACGACCGGGACGGCCTATGGCTACACCTTC. This codes for CASSLTTGTAYGYTF.

This clonotype has just a few counts. V and J are TRBV7-9 and TRBJ2-7; D is tentatively TRBD1 or TRBD2 (5 bases each). V was cut by 5 bases and J by 5 bases, with 16 bases left in between. Looked up from germline, CDR1 is SEHNR and CDR2 is FQNEAQ (reference sequence). The CDR3 has 14 amino acids. The chain's CDR3 is CASSVREYEDEQYF. The CDR3 DNA follows: TGTGCCAGCAGCGTCAGGGAGTATGAAGACGAGCAGTACTTC. The variable domain in full, completed from reference TRBV7-9 and TRBJ2-7, reads DTGVSQNPRHKITKRGQNVTFRCDPISEHNRLYWYRQTLGQGPEFLTYFQNEAQLEKSRLLSDRFSAERPKGSFSTLEIQRTEQGDSAMYLCASSVREYEDEQYFGPGTRLTVT.

The J gene is TRBJ2-1, the V gene TRBV13; TRBD2 matches at 7 bases. From germline, CDR1 is PRHDT and CDR2 FYEKMQ (reference sequence). The junction had 7 bases not matched to a gene; V was cut back by 4 bases and J by 7 bases. The CDR3 extends over 14 amino acids. CDR3 loop: CASSWRSGKNEQFF. As DNA, the CDR3 is TGTGCCAGCAGCTGGAGGAGCGGGAAGAATGAGCAGTTCTTC.

This clonotype was picked up a small number of times. The chain uses TRBV6-1 and TRBJ2-1, with 10 bases lining up with TRBD2. Germline CDR1 reads MNHNS; CDR2 reads SASEGT. Unmatched junction bases numbered 7, after V lost 4 bases and J lost 4 bases. The CDR3 is made up of 16 amino acids. The CDR3 protein is CASSGTGTSAYNEQFF. The DNA of the CDR3 is TGTGCCAGCAGTGGGACCGGGACTAGCGCATACAATGAGCAGTTCTTC.

The chain carries TRBV4-1 and TRBJ1-4, with D possibly TRBD1 on 6 matching bases. V was cut by 1 base and J by 6 bases, with 9 bases left in between. Per germline, CDR1 MGHRA and CDR2 YSYEKL. This CDR3 is built from 14 residues. CDR3 protein: CASSQVHRDEKLFF. The DNA of the CDR3 is TGCGCCAGCAGCCAAGTTCACAGGGATGAAAAACTGTTTTTT.

The chain is built from TRBV27 and TRBJ2-5, with TRBD1 matching over 8 bases. Trimming removed 6 bases from V and 5 bases from J; junction bases left unmatched: 5. CDR3 length equals 13 residues. From germline, CDR1 is MNHEY and CDR2 SMNVEV (reference sequence). The CDR3 here is CASRTGARETQYF. In DNA form, the CDR3 reads TGTGCCAGCAGGACAGGGGCCCGGGAGACCCAGTACTTC.

The table lists this clonotype with many counts. J is TRBJ2-7 and V is TRBV6-6; 8 nucleotides align to TRBD2. J lost 1 base, V lost 0 bases, and 5 bases had no gene match. Germline lookup yields CDR1 MNHNY and CDR2 SVGAGI (reference sequence). The CDR3 has 16 amino acids. The CDR3 bases are TGTGCCAGCAGTTACTCCGGGGGGGCTCCTTCCTACGAGCAGTACTTC. Encoded protein: CASSYSGGAPSYEQYF.

This clonotype was counted many times. This chain uses TRBV7-9 with TRBJ2-1; 9 bases match TRBD2. The ends lost 7 bases at V and 5 bases at J; junction bases unmatched: 12. The CDR3 loop spans 16 amino acids. Germline lookup yields CDR1 SEHNR and CDR2 FQNEAQ (reference sequence). The CDR3 loop is CASTLRSGSFHNEQFF. Here the CDR3 DNA reads TGTGCCAGCACCCTTCGTAGCGGGAGTTTCCACAATGAGCAGTTCTTC.

The chain joins TRBV14 to TRBJ1-6; possible D gene TRBD1, 5 bases. V dropped 4 bases and J dropped 8 bases, with 15 bases sitting between them. Germline values: CDR1 SGHDN, CDR2 FVKESK. This CDR3 spans 15 amino acids. CDR3 loop: CASSLGAPPDSPLHF. CDR3 bases: TGTGCCAGCAGCCTCGGGGCCCCACCGGATTCACCCCTCCACTTT.

The chain links TRBV27 to TRBJ1-5; D is undetermined. The CDR3 loop spans 16 amino acids. V was shortened by 2 bases and J by 2 bases, with 13 bases between the two germline ends. Germline V gene lookup returns CDR1 MNHEY and CDR2 SMNVEV (reference sequence). CDR3 in amino acids: CASSLRVGVGNQPQHF. The CDR3 bases are TGTGCCAGCAGTTTAAGGGTTGGGGTGGGCAATCAGCCCCAGCATTTT.

This clonotype has only a few counts. The rearrangement joins TRBV5-1 to TRBJ1-1; 7 positions agree with TRBD1. The CDR3 spans 16 residues. Per germline, CDR1 SGHRS and CDR2 YFSETQ. Losses at the gene ends were 0 bases for V and 1 base for J; bases not matched to a gene: 6. In DNA, the CDR3 is TGCGCCAGCAGCTTGGCGAGGGGGCTTGGGAACACTGAAGCTTTCTTT. This sequence encodes CASSLARGLGNTEAFF.

This clonotype was seen a handful of times. The rearrangement links TRBV20-1 to TRBJ2-7; weak D call: TRBD2 (7 bases). The ends were cut back, 4 bases at V and 5 bases at J, with 18 bases in the middle. Germline values: CDR1 DFQATT, CDR2 SNEGSKA (reference sequence). This CDR3 spans 14 amino acids. The CDR3 protein is CSAKGGGVWNEQYF. The CDR3 DNA follows: TGCAGTGCTAAAGGGGGGGGCGTTTGGAACGAGCAGTACTTC.

This chain uses TRBV5-1 with TRBJ2-3; 14 positions match TRBD2. CDR1 SGHRS and CDR2 YFSETQ come from the germline V gene. V lost 2 bases, J lost 4 bases, and 9 bases stayed unmatched. There are 18 residues in the CDR3. The chain's CDR3 is CASSFAGTSGSVSDTQYF. The DNA for the CDR3 is TGCGCCAGCAGCTTTGCCGGGACTAGCGGGAGCGTATCAGATACGCAGTATTTT.

This clonotype was counted at least ten times. The chain combines TRBV6-2 or TRBV6-3 with TRBJ2-7; TRBD1 agrees at 8 bases. Germline-derived CDR1 and CDR2 are MNHEY and SVGEGT. The CDR3 length is 14 residues. The V gene end was trimmed by 2 bases and the J gene end by 3 bases; junction bases not matched to a gene: 3. The CDR3 loop reads CASSYQGQVYEQYF. In nucleotides, the CDR3 is TGTGCCAGCAGTTACCAGGGACAGGTCTACGAGCAGTACTTC.

As regards this clonotype: A much larger clone lies one base from this, so it may be a read error. This rearrangement joins TRBV28 to TRBJ1-2; D call uncertain. Germline CDR1 and CDR2: MDHEN and SYDVKM. The CDR3 length is 13 residues. This CDR3 is CASSLATNYGHTF. For the CDR3, the DNA is TGTGCCAGCAGTTTAGCCACTAACTATGGCCACACCTTC.

This clonotype was counted at least ten times. The rearrangement links TRBV7-3 to TRBJ2-3, with 9 bases identical to TRBD2. This CDR3 has 17 amino acids. Germline V CDR1 and CDR2: SGHTA, FQGTGA. The junction had 17 bases not matched to a gene; V was cut back by 9 bases and J by 4 bases. This CDR3 reads CASSMGLSGSWSDTQYF. DNA for the CDR3: TGTGCCAGTAGCATGGGCCTTAGCGGGAGTTGGTCAGATACGCAGTATTTT. Based on the CDR3 plus reference TRBV7-3 and TRBJ2-3, the full variable domain is GAGVSQTPSNKVTEKGKYVELRCDPISGHTALYWYRQSLGQGPEFLIYFQGTGAADDSGLPNDRFFAVRPEGSVSTLKIQRTERGDSAVYLCASSMGLSGSWSDTQYFGPGTRLTVL.

The chain employs TRBV18 and TRBJ2-7; TRBD1 agrees at 9 bases. CDR3 length: 16 residues. Per the germline V gene, CDR1 is KGHSH and CDR2 is LQKENI. The V segment lost 3 bases and the J segment 4 bases; nucleotides outside the gene matches: 10. The CDR3 reads CASSPQTGTGSYEQYF. The CDR3 DNA is TGTGCCAGCTCACCTCAGACCGGGACAGGGTCGTACGAGCAGTACTTC.

This clonotype was detected a few times. J is TRBJ1-1 and V is TRBV30, with D unclear. Trimming took 2 bases from V and 5 from J, leaving 12 bases between them. This CDR3 contains 13 residues. Per the germline V gene, CDR1 is GTSNPN and CDR2 is SVGIG (reference sequence). Written as DNA, the CDR3 is TGTGCCTGGAGTCTGTCGGGATTAACTGAAGCTTTCTTT. It translates to CAWSLSGLTEAFF.

The chain joins TRBV5-8 to TRBJ2-7; 9 nucleotides agree with TRBD1. J lost 6 bases, V lost 5 bases, and 9 bases had no gene match. Germline V lookup: CDR1 SGHTS, CDR2 YDEGEE. This CDR3 is built from 14 residues. Here the CDR3 reads CASRGLGQGSEQYF. CDR3 bases: TGTGCCAGCAGAGGGCTGGGACAGGGTTCCGAGCAGTACTTC.

This chain joins TRBV20-1 and TRBJ1-4; no clear D gene. V lost 7 bases and J lost 7, with 4 bases in between. This CDR3 has 9 residues. Germline CDR1 and CDR2: DFQATT and SNEGSKA (reference sequence). Here the CDR3 DNA reads TGCAGTGACCTTGAAAAACTGTTTTTT. Its protein product is CSDLEKLFF.

This clonotype was seen only a few times. This chain connects TRBV7-9 to TRBJ1-5, with D perhaps TRBD1 (5 bases). V lost 5 bases to trimming and J lost 3 bases, with 11 bases between them. Germline V gene lookup returns CDR1 SEHNR and CDR2 FQNEAQ (reference sequence). CDR3 length: 14 residues. The CDR3 sequence is CASSPDGTNQPQHF. DNA for the CDR3: TGTGCCAGCAGCCCGGACGGGACCAATCAGCCCCAGCATTTT.

This clonotype came up many times. V is TRBV12-3 or TRBV12-4 and J is TRBJ1-3; no firm D call. V gave up 4 bases and J gave up 2 bases, with 6 bases separating them. The CDR3 totals 13 residues. CDR3 nucleotide sequence: TGTGCCAGCAGTTCCTGGGCTGGAAACACCATATATTTT. Encoded protein: CASSSWAGNTIYF.

This clonotype was counted only a few times. The chain recombines TRBV7-9 with TRBJ2-7; D is ambiguous. From germline, CDR1 is SEHNR and CDR2 FQNEAQ (reference sequence). This CDR3 region has 15 residues. V lost 1 base to trimming and J lost 3 bases, with 13 bases between them. The CDR3 DNA reads TGTGCCAGCAGCTTAGTGCAGACGCCTTACTACGAGCAGTACTTC. It is translated as CASSLVQTPYYEQYF.

The rearrangement uses TRBV12-3 or TRBV12-4 and TRBJ2-7; possibly TRBD1 for D (6 bases). The germline V and J ends were trimmed by 4 bases and 0 bases, with 16 bases remaining between them. The CDR3 is 16 amino acids. The CDR3 nucleotides are TGTGCCAGCAGTTCAACCAGGGGAACCAGCTCCTACGAGCAGTACTTC. Its protein is CASSSTRGTSSYEQYF.